This TCR beta chain is from a study of cytomegalovirus exposure and HLA in healthy donors. Points from the study as a whole: Published work reported that the classifier diagnosed cytomegalovirus status with high specificity and sensitivity. It was 150 to 200 TCR beta chains that were listed as cytomegalovirus-associated.

V was clipped by 5 bases and J by 2 bases, with 16 bases between them. There are 15 residues in the CDR3. Germline values: CDR1 SGHTA, CDR2 FQGNSA. Data came from immunoSEQ multiplex PCR; TCRdb stores just in-frame clones and leaves some out. Among roughly 79,000 clones listed, 93% were seen once. A note on this clone: Its antigen is still unknown.

The receptor comes from a young man in good health and CMV-seronegative. Sequences were obtained from PBMCs. The gene calls are TRBV7-2 and TRBJ2-7; D not certain. CDR3: CASSPQEVITYEQYF. The CDR3, as DNA: TGTGCCAGCAGCCCCCAAGAGGTCATTACCTACGAGCAGTACTTC.